This T cell receptor beta chain is drawn from a study of cytomegalovirus exposure and HLA in healthy donors. Germline CDR1 is GTSNPN and CDR2 is SVGIG (reference sequence). With 2 bases removed from V and 7 bases from J, the gap between germline ends came to 8 bases. This CDR3 has 11 residues. The PCR had 60 Vbeta and 13 Jbeta primers. Sequencing used immunoSEQ multiplex PCR; TCRdb keeps in-frame clones, though not all of them. The sample features around 140,000 clones, with roughly 2% in its top ten. Material for sequencing was PBMCs. The source is a woman between 18 and 30 years old in good health and CMV-seronegative. The rearrangement joins TRBV30 to TRBJ1-2, with D unresolved. The CDR3 loop is CAWSLGSGYTF. CDR3 nucleotide sequence: TGTGCCTGGAGTTTGGGGAGTGGCTACACCTTC.